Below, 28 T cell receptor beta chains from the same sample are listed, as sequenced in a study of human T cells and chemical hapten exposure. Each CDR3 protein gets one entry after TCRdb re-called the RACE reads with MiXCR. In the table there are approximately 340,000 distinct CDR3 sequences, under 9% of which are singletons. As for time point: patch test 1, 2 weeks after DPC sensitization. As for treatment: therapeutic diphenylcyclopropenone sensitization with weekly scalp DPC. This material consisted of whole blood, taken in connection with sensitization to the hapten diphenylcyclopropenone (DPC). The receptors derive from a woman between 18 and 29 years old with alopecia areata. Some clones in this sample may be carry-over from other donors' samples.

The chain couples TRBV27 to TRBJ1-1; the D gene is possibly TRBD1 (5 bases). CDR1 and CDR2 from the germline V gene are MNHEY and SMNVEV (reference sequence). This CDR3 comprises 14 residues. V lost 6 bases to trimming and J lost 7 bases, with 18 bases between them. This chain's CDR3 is CASRKLTGGDEAFF. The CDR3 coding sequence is TGTGCCAGCAGGAAACTAACCGGGGGGGATGAAGCTTTCTTT.

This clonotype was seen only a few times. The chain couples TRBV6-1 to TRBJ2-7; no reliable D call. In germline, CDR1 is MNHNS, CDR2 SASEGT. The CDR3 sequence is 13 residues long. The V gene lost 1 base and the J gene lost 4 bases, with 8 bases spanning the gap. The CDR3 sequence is CASSEGRLYEQYF. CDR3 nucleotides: TGTGCCAGCAGTGAAGGGAGACTTTACGAGCAGTACTTC.

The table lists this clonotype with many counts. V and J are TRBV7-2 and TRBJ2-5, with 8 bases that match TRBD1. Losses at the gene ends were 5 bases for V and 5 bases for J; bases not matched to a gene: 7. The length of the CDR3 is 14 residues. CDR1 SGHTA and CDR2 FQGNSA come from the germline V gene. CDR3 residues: CASSPGQAKETQYF. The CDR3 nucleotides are TGTGCCAGCAGCCCGGGACAGGCAAAGGAGACCCAGTACTTC.

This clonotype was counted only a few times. In DNA, the CDR3 is TGTGCCAGCAGCCAAGAGACGGGTTCGGGCACTGAAGCTTTCTTT. Amino acid sequence: CASSQETGSGTEAFF. The rearrangement joins TRBV4-2 to TRBJ1-1; no clear D gene. This CDR3 is 15 amino acids long. The germline V gene encodes CDR1 LGHNA and CDR2 YNFKEQ. Trimming took off 0 bases at V and 4 bases at J, with 12 bases between the two ends.

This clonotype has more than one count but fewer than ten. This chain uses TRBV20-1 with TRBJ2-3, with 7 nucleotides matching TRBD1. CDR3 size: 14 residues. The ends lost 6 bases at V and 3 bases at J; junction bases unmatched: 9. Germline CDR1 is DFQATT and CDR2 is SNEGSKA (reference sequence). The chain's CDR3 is CSARQGQETDTQYF. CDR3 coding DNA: TGCAGTGCGCGGCAAGGACAGGAAACAGATACGCAGTATTTT.

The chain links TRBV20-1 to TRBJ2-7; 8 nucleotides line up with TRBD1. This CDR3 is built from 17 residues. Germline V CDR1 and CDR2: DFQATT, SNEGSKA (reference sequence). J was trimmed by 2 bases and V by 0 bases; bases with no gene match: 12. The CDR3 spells CSARDRTGGHGTYEQYF. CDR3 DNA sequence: TGCAGTGCTAGAGATCGAACAGGGGGACACGGAACCTACGAGCAGTACTTC.

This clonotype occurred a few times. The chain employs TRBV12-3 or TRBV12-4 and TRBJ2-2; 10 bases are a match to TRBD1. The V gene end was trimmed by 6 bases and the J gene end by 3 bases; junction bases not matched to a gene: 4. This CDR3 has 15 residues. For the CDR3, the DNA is TGTGCCAGCAGACCGGACAGGGGGGACACCGGGGAGCTGTTTTTT. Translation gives CASRPDRGDTGELFF.

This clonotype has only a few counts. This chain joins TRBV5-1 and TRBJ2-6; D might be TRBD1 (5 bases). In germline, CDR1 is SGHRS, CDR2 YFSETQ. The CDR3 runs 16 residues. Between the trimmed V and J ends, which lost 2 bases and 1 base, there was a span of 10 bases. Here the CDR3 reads CASSLYAGSGANVLTF. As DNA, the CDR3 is TGCGCCAGCAGCTTATACGCAGGGTCTGGGGCCAACGTCCTGACTTTC.

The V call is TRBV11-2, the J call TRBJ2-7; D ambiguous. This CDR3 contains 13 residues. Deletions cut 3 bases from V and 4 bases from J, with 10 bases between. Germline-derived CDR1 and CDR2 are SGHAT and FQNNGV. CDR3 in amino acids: CASSLSPAYEQYF. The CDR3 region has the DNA TGTGCCAGCAGCTTGAGCCCTGCTTACGAGCAGTACTTC.

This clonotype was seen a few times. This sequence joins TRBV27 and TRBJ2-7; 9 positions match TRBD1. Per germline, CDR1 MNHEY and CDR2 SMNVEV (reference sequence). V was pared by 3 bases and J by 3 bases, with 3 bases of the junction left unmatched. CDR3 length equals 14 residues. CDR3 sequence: CASSFRDRDYEQYF. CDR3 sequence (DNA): TGTGCCAGCAGTTTCCGGGACAGGGACTACGAGCAGTACTTC.

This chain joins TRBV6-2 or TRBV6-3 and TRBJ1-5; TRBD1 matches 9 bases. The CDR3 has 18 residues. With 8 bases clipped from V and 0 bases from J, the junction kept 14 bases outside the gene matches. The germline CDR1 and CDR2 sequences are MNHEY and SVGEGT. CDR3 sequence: CASGRDRAPYYSNQPQHF. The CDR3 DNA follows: TGTGCCAGCGGCCGGGACAGGGCCCCCTATTATAGCAATCAGCCCCAGCATTTT.

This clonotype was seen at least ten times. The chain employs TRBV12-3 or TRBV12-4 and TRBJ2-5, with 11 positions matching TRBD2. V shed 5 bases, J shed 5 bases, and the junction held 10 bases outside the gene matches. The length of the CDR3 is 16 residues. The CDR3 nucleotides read TGTGCCAGCAGTGACCACTTGACTAGCGGGGCGGAGACCCAGTACTTC. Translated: CASSDHLTSGAETQYF.

CDR3 region: CASSEPPRLRGRSGYTF. The DNA of the CDR3 is TGTGCCAGCAGTGAACCCCCCCGGCTCAGGGGCCGGTCCGGCTACACCTTC. J is TRBJ1-2 and V is TRBV2, with a possible D match to TRBD1 (6 bases). Germline-derived CDR1 and CDR2 are SNHLY and FYNNEI. This CDR3 spans 17 amino acids. The V gene lost 2 bases and the J gene lost 8 bases, with 24 bases spanning the gap.

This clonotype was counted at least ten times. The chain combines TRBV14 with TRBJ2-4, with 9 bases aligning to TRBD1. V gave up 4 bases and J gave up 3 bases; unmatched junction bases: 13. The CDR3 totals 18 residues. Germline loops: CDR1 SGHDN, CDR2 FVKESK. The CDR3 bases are TGTGCCAGCAGCCCCCAGACGGGACAGGGATTGGGCAAAAACATTCAGTACTTC. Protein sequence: CASSPQTGQGLGKNIQYF.

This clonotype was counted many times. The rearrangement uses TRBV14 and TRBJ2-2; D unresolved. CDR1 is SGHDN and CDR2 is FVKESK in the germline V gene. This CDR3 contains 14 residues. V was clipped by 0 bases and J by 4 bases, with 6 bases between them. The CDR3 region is CASSQDRSTGELFF. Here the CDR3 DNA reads TGTGCCAGCAGCCAAGATAGGTCCACCGGGGAGCTGTTTTTT.

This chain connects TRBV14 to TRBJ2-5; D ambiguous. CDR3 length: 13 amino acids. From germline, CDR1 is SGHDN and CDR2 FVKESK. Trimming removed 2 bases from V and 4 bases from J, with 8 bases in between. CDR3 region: CASSQLGTETQYF. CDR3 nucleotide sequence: TGTGCCAGCAGCCAATTGGGTACAGAGACCCAGTACTTC.

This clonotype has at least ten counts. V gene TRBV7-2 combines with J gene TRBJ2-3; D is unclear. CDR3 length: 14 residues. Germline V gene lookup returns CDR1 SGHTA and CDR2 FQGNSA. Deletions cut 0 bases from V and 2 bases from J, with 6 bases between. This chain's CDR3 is CASSLAPATDTQYF. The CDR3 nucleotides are TGTGCCAGCAGCTTAGCCCCGGCCACAGATACGCAGTATTTT.

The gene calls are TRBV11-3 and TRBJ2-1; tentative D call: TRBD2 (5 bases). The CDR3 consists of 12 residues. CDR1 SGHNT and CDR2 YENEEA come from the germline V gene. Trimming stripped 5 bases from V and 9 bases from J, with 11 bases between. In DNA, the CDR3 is TGTGCCAGCAGCCCGTCCCGGGGTGAGCAGTTCTTC. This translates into CASSPSRGEQFF.

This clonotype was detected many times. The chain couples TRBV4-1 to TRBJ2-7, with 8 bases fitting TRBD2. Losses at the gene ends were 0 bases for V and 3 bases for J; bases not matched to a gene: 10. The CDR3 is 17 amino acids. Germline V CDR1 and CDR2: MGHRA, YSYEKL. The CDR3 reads CASSQDRGGAPFYEQYF. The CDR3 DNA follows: TGCGCCAGCAGCCAAGATCGGGGGGGCGCCCCGTTCTACGAGCAGTACTTC.

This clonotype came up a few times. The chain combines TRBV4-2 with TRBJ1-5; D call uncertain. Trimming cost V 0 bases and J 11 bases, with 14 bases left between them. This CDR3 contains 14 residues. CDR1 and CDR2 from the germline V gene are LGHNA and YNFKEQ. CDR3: CASSQDGPRQAQHF. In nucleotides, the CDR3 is TGTGCCAGCAGCCAAGATGGGCCCCGCCAGGCCCAGCATTTT.

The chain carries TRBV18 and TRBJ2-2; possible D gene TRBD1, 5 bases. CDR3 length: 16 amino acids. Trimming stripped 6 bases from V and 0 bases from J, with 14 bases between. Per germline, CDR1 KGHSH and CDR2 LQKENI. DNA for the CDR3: TGTGCCAGCTCTGATAGGACACAGGCGAACACCGGGGAGCTGTTTTTT. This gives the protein CASSDRTQANTGELFF.

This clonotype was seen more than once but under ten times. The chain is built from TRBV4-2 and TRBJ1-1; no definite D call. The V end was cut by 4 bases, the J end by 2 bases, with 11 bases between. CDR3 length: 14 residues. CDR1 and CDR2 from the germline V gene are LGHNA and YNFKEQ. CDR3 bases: TGTGCCAGCAGCCGATCACAAGATAACACTGAAGCTTTCTTT. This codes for CASSRSQDNTEAFF.

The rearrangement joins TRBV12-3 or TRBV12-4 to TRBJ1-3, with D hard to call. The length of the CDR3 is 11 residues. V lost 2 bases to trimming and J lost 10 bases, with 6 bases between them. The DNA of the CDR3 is TGTGCCAGCAGTTTAAAAGAGACCATATATTTT. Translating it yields CASSLKETIYF.

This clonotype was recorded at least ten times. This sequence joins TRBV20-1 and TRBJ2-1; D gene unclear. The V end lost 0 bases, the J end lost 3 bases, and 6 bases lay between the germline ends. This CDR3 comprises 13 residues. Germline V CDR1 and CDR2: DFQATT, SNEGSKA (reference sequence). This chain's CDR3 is CSAREPDYNEQFF. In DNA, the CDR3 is TGCAGTGCTAGAGAGCCGGACTACAATGAGCAGTTCTTC.

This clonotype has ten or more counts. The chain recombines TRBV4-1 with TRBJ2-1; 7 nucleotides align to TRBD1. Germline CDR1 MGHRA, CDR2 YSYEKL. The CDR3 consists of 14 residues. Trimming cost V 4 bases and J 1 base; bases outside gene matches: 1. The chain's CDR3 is CASSPGQSYNEQFF. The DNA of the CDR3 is TGCGCCAGCAGCCCGGGACAGTCCTACAATGAGCAGTTCTTC.

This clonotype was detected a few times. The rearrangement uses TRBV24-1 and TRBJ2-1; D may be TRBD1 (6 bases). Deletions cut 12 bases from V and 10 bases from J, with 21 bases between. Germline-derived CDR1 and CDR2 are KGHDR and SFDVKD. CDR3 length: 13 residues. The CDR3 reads CAASGDKNFEQFF. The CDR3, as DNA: TGTGCCGCCTCCGGGGACAAGAATTTCGAGCAGTTCTTC.

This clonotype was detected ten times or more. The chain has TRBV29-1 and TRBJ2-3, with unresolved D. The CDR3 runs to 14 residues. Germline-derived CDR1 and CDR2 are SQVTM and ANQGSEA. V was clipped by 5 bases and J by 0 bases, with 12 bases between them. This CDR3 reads CSVPVTSSTDTQYF. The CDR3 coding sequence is TGCAGCGTTCCCGTGACCTCTAGCACAGATACGCAGTATTTT.

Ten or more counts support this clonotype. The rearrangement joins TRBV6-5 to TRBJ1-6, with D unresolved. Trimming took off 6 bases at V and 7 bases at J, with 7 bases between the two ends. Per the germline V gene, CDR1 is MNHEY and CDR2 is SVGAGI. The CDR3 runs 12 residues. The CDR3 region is CASRRINSPLHF. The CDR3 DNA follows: TGTGCCAGCAGACGAATCAATTCACCCCTCCACTTT.